A selection of T cell receptor beta chains follows, all from one sample in a study of cytomegalovirus exposure and HLA in healthy donors. Measured with immunoSEQ multiplex PCR; TCRdb has only the in-frame clones, and not every one. The sample consists of some 44,000 clones, about 50% of them appearing once. The sample was PBMCs. Every receptor here comes from a human donor in good health. Both conserved end residues are trimmed from each CDR3.

j_gene: TRBJ2-2; v_gene: TRBV28; CDR3aa: ASSFGGTNTGELF
j_gene: TRBJ1-2; v_gene: TRBV6-5; CDR3aa: ASRPTGYGYT
j_gene: TRBJ2-4; v_gene: TRBV19; CDR3aa: ASGRTGVVENIQY
j_gene: TRBJ1-3; v_gene: TRBV7-2; CDR3aa: ASSLEITRVPSGNTIY
j_gene: TRBJ1-2; v_gene: TRBV6-1; CDR3aa: ASSPGGRDYGYT
j_gene: TRBJ2-4; v_gene: TRBV7-9; CDR3aa: ASSLEVVLGAENIQY
j_gene: TRBJ1-3; v_gene: TRBV9; CDR3aa: ASSASPATAGNTIY
j_gene: TRBJ2-6; v_gene: TRBV5-1; CDR3aa: ASSLFSGGAAGANVLT
j_gene: TRBJ2-4; v_gene: TRBV4-1; CDR3aa: ASSQGGQEINIQY
j_gene: TRBJ2-7; v_gene: TRBV6-8; CDR3aa: ATPTGREYEQY
j_gene: TRBJ1-1; v_gene: TRBV7-2; CDR3aa: ASSPGVHTEAF
j_gene: TRBJ1-3; v_gene: TRBV14; CDR3aa: ASSPRQGIGNTIY
j_gene: TRBJ2-1; v_gene: TRBV6-1; CDR3aa: ASSRLVGQYNEQF
j_gene: TRBJ2-5; v_gene: TRBV5-1; CDR3aa: ASSSGTGGLETQY
j_gene: TRBJ2-2; v_gene: TRBV29-1; CDR3aa: SVASTGELF
j_gene: TRBJ1-2; v_gene: TRBV7-9; CDR3aa: ASSYTGTGGYYGYT
j_gene: TRBJ2-2; v_gene: TRBV7-9; CDR3aa: ASSTGLAGVLTGTGELF
j_gene: TRBJ2-3; v_gene: TRBV9; CDR3aa: ASSVGPSGATDTQY
j_gene: TRBJ2-7; v_gene: TRBV6-6; CDR3aa: ASSPSGGGFYEQY
j_gene: TRBJ2-7; v_gene: TRBV4-3; CDR3aa: ASSQGDLYEQY
j_gene: TRBJ1-6; v_gene: TRBV6-5; CDR3aa: ASSYEQGGSSPLH
j_gene: TRBJ2-7; v_gene: TRBV7-2; CDR3aa: ASSLTGGSYEQY
j_gene: .; v_gene: TRBV7-9; CDR3aa: ASSTDRGSYEQY
j_gene: TRBJ2-7; v_gene: TRBV7-3; CDR3aa: ASSPSPSGREY
j_gene: TRBJ2-5; v_gene: TRBV9; CDR3aa: ASSVGRGEGQETQY
j_gene: TRBJ1-1; v_gene: TRBV6-6; CDR3aa: ASSPPGGKTEAF
j_gene: TRBJ1-3; v_gene: TRBV9; CDR3aa: ASTSGRSGNTIY
j_gene: TRBJ1-4; v_gene: TRBV19; CDR3aa: ASTRDRENEKLF
j_gene: TRBJ2-3; v_gene: TRBV19; CDR3aa: ASSILGEGKSSTDTQY
j_gene: TRBJ2-7; v_gene: TRBV2; CDR3aa: ASSEEVGTGAYEQY
j_gene: TRBJ1-4; v_gene: TRBV4-1; CDR3aa: ASSPTGIREKLF
j_gene: TRBJ2-1; v_gene: TRBV13; CDR3aa: ASSFRTREINEQF
j_gene: TRBJ1-4; v_gene: TRBV7-2; CDR3aa: ASSLYTTTGGREKLF
j_gene: TRBJ1-3; v_gene: TRBV6-5; CDR3aa: ASGRPSGSGNTIY
j_gene: TRBJ2-2; v_gene: TRBV11-2; CDR3aa: ASSSFRVGQDTGELF
j_gene: TRBJ1-2; v_gene: TRBV27; CDR3aa: ASSSGKQGAGGYT
j_gene: TRBJ1-1; v_gene: TRBV12-5; CDR3aa: ASGYELNTEAF
j_gene: TRBJ2-5; v_gene: TRBV5-6; CDR3aa: ASSSGTGMETQY
j_gene: TRBJ1-1; v_gene: TRBV18; CDR3aa: ASSPPQAVEAF
j_gene: TRBJ2-4; v_gene: TRBV5-8; CDR3aa: ASSLVTLAKNIQY
j_gene: TRBJ2-3; v_gene: TRBV30; CDR3aa: AWSTSLNTQY
j_gene: TRBJ2-1; v_gene: TRBV30; CDR3aa: AWRELAGGYNEQF
j_gene: TRBJ1-1; v_gene: TRBV9; CDR3aa: ASSGQGMNTEAF
j_gene: TRBJ2-4; v_gene: TRBV6-5; CDR3aa: ASRGGAKNIQY
j_gene: TRBJ1-4; v_gene: TRBV5-8; CDR3aa: ASSLGTRATNEKLF
j_gene: TRBJ1-5; v_gene: TRBV19; CDR3aa: ASSKIDRVNQPQH
j_gene: TRBJ2-1; v_gene: TRBV7-9; CDR3aa: ASSLGGGVLGNEQF